This T cell receptor (beta chain) is from a study of blood T cell repertoires in COVID-19. The wider study: There were acute and convalescent COVID-19 samples, and they came from the United States, Italy and Spain. PBMCs, B-cell-depleted T cells, or T cells provided the cDNA or gDNA that made up the material.

Sequencing was performed with immunoSEQ multiplex PCR; in TCRdb, only in-frame clones are kept and a portion is missing. Here the sample spans around 100,000 clones, approximately 70% being singletons. The sequenced material came from peripheral blood. This TCR derives from a man of 80 years or more with acute or convalescent COVID-19.

The CDR3 loop is CASSIDRVDTQYF. CDR3 sequence (DNA): TGTGCCAGCAGCATTGACAGGGTCGATACGCAGTATTTT. The chain links TRBV6-5 to TRBJ2-3; the match to TRBD1 covers 7 bases. V lost 6 bases to trimming and J lost 6 bases; unmatched junction nucleotides: 6. Germline V lookup: CDR1 MNHEY, CDR2 SVGAGI. The CDR3 contains 13 residues.